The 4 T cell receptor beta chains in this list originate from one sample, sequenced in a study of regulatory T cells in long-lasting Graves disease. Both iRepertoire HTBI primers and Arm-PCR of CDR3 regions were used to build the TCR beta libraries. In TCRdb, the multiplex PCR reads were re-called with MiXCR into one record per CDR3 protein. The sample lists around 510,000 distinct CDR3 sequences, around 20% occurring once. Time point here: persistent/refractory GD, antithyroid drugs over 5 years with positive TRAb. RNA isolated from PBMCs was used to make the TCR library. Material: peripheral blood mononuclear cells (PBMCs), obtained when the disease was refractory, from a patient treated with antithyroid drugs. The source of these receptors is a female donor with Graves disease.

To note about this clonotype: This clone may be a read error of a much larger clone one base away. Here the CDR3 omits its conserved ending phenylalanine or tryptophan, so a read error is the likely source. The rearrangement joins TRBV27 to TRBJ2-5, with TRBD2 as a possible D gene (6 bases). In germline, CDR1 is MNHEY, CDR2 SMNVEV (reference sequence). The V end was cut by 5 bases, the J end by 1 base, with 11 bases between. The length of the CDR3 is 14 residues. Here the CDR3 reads CASSKTRFQETQYS. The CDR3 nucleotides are TGTGCCAGCAGTAAGACTAGATTCCAAGAGACCCAGTACTCC.

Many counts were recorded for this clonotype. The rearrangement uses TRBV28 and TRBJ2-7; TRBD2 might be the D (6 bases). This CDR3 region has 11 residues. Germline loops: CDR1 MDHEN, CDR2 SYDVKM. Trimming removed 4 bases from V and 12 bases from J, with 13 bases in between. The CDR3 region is CASSSGTSWYF. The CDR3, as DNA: TGTGCCAGCAGTTCCGGGACTTCGTGGTACTTC.

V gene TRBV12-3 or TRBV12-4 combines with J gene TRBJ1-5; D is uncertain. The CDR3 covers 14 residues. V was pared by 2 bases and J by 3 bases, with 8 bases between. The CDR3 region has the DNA TGTGCCAGCAGTTTATATCTGTCCAATCAGCCCCAGCATTTT. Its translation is CASSLYLSNQPQHF.

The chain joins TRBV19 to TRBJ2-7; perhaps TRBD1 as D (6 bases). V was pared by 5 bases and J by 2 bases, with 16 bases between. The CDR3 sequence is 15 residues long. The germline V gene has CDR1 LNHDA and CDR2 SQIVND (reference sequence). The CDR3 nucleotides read TGTGCCAGTAGTCTCGCCGGGACATCTCCCTACGAGCAGTACTTC. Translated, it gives CASSLAGTSPYEQYF.